Each of the 20 T cell receptor beta chains below was sequenced from the same sample in a study of CD8+CD57+ T cells in acquired aplastic anemia (dated 2018 in TCRdb). TCRdb lists the instrument as Illumina HiSeq 2000. Profiling of TCR beta VDJ combinations and CDR3 sequences used genomic DNA as the template. TCRdb trimmed the raw reads at Q25, called clones with MiXCR and kept productive beta chains. CDR3 protein sequences are deduplicated, and each keeps its most common genes and DNA. The sample table shows roughly 150,000 distinct CDR3 sequences, and about 45% are seen once. 3.2% of the sample is taken by the ten largest. Expansion of CD8+CD57+ cells had been shown by flow cytometry in the patients chosen for sequencing. Source material: sorted CD4+, CD8+, or CD8+CD57+ T cells (not recorded which) from PBMCs. Receptors originate from a human donor with aplastic anemia.

The genes are TRBV19 and TRBJ2-3; D possibly uses TRBD1 or TRBD2 (5 bases each). The CDR3 has 15 amino acids. V lost 5 bases, J lost 1 base, and 13 bases lay in between. CDR1 is LNHDA, CDR2 SQIVND, per germline (reference sequence). CDR3 region: CASSPSWGRTDTQYF. The DNA of the CDR3 is TGTGCCAGTAGTCCATCTTGGGGACGCACAGATACGCAGTATTTT.

Only one count was recorded for this clonotype. This chain uses TRBV29-1 with TRBJ2-7; 9 bases agree with TRBD1. Looked up from germline, CDR1 is SQVTM and CDR2 is ANQGSEA. V gave up 7 bases and J gave up 2 bases; unmatched junction bases: 12. This CDR3 is 15 amino acids long. The CDR3 region is CSGSSGTGYPYEQYF. The CDR3 DNA follows: TGCAGCGGCAGTTCCGGGACAGGGTATCCCTACGAGCAGTACTTC.

This clonotype was seen a few times. The V gene is TRBV6-1, the J gene TRBJ2-2; 12 positions match TRBD1. Germline V gives CDR1 MNHNS, CDR2 SASEGT. The CDR3 contains 16 residues. Trimming cost V 6 bases and J 7 bases; bases outside gene matches: 9. CDR3: CASSPRDRGQSGELFF. In DNA form, the CDR3 reads TGTGCCAGCAGCCCTCGGGACAGGGGGCAGAGCGGGGAGCTGTTTTTT.

On this clonotype itself: The conserved phenylalanine or tryptophan is not found at the CDR3 terminus, so this likely reflects a read error. The chain joins TRBV5-5 to TRBJ1-6; 10 nucleotides align to TRBD1. Looked up from germline, CDR1 is SGHKS and CDR2 is YYEKEE (reference sequence). CDR3 length equals 15 residues. J was trimmed by 10 bases and V by 4 bases; bases with no gene match: 8. The CDR3 is CASSPEGTGVSPLHS. The CDR3, as DNA: TGTGCCAGCAGCCCTGAAGGGACAGGGGTCTCACCCCTCCACTCT.

This clonotype was observed a single time. The rearrangement uses TRBV7-3 and TRBJ2-5, with D possibly matching TRBD2 (5 bases). Germline loops: CDR1 SGHTA, CDR2 FQGTGA. The length of the CDR3 is 15 residues. V was trimmed by 5 bases and J by 1 base, leaving 14 bases between them. This CDR3 reads CASSTTRGIQETQYF. The CDR3 nucleotides read TGTGCCAGCAGCACCACCCGAGGGATCCAAGAGACCCAGTACTTC.

J is TRBJ2-1 and V is TRBV2; a weak D match, TRBD2 (5 bases). CDR1 and CDR2 (germline): SNHLY, FYNNEI. The V end lost 6 bases, the J end lost 9 bases, and 12 bases lay between the germline ends. The length of the CDR3 is 12 residues. This chain's CDR3 is CASSLRGGEQFF. The DNA of the CDR3 is TGTGCCAGCAGCTTACGGGGTGGTGAGCAGTTCTTC.

This clonotype was observed a few times. The CDR3 reads CASNSLIKSGGSTDTQYF. The CDR3 bases are TGCGCCAGCAACTCACTGATCAAAAGCGGGGGGAGCACAGATACGCAGTATTTT. J is TRBJ2-3 and V is TRBV5-1, with TRBD2 matching over 9 bases. Trimming took 6 bases from V and 0 from J; bases not matched to a gene: 14. Germline CDR1 reads SGHRS; CDR2 reads YFSETQ. The CDR3 covers 18 residues.

V and J are TRBV15 and TRBJ2-3, with 10 positions matching TRBD2. There are 21 residues in the CDR3. In germline, CDR1 is LNHNV, CDR2 YYDKDF (reference sequence). V was clipped by 0 bases and J by 0 bases; unmatched bases: 15. The CDR3, as DNA: TGTGCCACCAGCAGAGATTTGGACAGCGGCCAGACTAGCGGGAGCACAGATACGCAGTATTTT. It yields the protein CATSRDLDSGQTSGSTDTQYF.

The V call is TRBV29-1, the J call TRBJ2-6; D is unclear. V lost 6 bases and J 1 base, leaving 10 bases between the germline ends. Germline values: CDR1 SQVTM, CDR2 ANQGSEA. The CDR3 consists of 14 residues. CDR3 sequence reads: CSVGLGSGANVLTF. In DNA form, the CDR3 reads TGCAGCGTCGGCTTAGGGTCTGGGGCCAACGTCCTGACTTTC.

The chain is built from TRBV12-5 and TRBJ2-7, with a possible D match to TRBD1 (6 bases). The CDR3 has 14 amino acids. CDR1 and CDR2 from the germline V gene are LGHNT and FRNRAP. Trimming removed 2 bases from V and 0 bases from J, with 8 bases in between. The CDR3 coding sequence is TGTGCTAGTGGTTTGCAGGGGTTCTCCTACGAGCAGTACTTC. It encodes CASGLQGFSYEQYF. Variable domain in full (rest from reference TRBV12-5 and TRBJ2-7): DARVTQTPRHKVTEMGQEVTMRCQPILGHNTVFWYRQTMMQGLELLAYFRNRAPLDDSGMPKDRFSAEMPDATLATLKIQPSEPRDSAVYFCASGLQGFSYEQYFGPGTRLTVT.

The sample holds many counts of this clonotype. The gene calls are TRBV25-1 and TRBJ1-5; D call uncertain. Trimming removed 5 bases at V and 6 bases at J, with 11 bases between. In germline, CDR1 is MGHDK, CDR2 SYGVNS. The CDR3 has 13 amino acids. CDR3 loop: CASSTASGQPQHF. Here the CDR3 DNA reads TGTGCCAGCAGTACGGCTTCGGGTCAGCCCCAGCATTTT.

The chain joins TRBV15 to TRBJ1-4; no firm D call. Between the trimmed V and J ends, which lost 0 bases and 7 bases, there was a span of 12 bases. The germline V gene has CDR1 LNHNV and CDR2 YYDKDF (reference sequence). This CDR3 region has 15 residues. CDR3 sequence: CATSRDDSGTEKLFF. DNA of the CDR3: TGTGCCACCAGCAGAGATGATAGCGGAACTGAAAAACTGTTTTTT.

This clonotype was recorded at least ten times. The chain combines TRBV7-2 with TRBJ2-7, with 8 bases lining up with TRBD2. The CDR3 covers 18 residues. CDR1 and CDR2 (germline): SGHTA, FQGNSA. V was pared by 1 base and J by 0 bases, with 11 bases of the junction left unmatched. The CDR3 loop reads CASSLVSLTGGLSYEQYF. As DNA, the CDR3 is TGTGCCAGCAGCTTAGTTTCGTTAACGGGGGGGCTCTCCTACGAGCAGTACTTC.

For this clonotype: Germline is not matched at one junction end, which may reflect a read error. CDR3 protein: CAGSAQGETQYF. In DNA form, the CDR3 reads TGTGCCGGCAGCGCACAAGGAGAAACCCAGTACTTC. The rearrangement links TRBV7-3 to TRBJ2-5; D unclear. This CDR3 has 12 residues. Germline V gene lookup returns CDR1 SGHTA and CDR2 FQGTGA. Variable domain in full (rest from reference TRBV7-3 and TRBJ2-5): GAGVSQTPSNKVTEKGKYVELRCDPISGHTALYWYRQSLGQGPEFLIYFQGTGAADDSGLPNDRFFAVRPEGSVSTLKIQRTERGDSAVYLCAGSAQGETQYFGPGTRLLVL.

The chain has TRBV24-1 and TRBJ2-1; D is ambiguous. V dropped 7 bases and J dropped 8 bases, with 23 bases sitting between them. CDR1 and CDR2 from the germline V gene are KGHDR and SFDVKD. The CDR3 sequence is 16 residues long. The chain's CDR3 is CATSPLTGRKIYEQFF. CDR3 nucleotides: TGTGCCACCAGCCCTTTGACCGGACGTAAGATATATGAGCAGTTCTTC.

CDR3 loop: CASSIGGRGVSPLHF. In nucleotides, the CDR3 is TGTGCCAGTAGTATAGGCGGCAGGGGTGTCTCACCCCTCCACTTT. J is TRBJ1-6 and V is TRBV19; D perhaps matches TRBD1 (6 bases). Trimming shortened V by 1 base and J by 10 bases, and 14 bases separated the two germline ends. The CDR3 runs to 15 residues. Germline CDR1 reads LNHDA; CDR2 reads SQIVND (reference sequence). Filled out from reference TRBV19 and TRBJ1-6, the complete variable domain reads DGGITQSPKYLFRKEGQNVTLSCEQNLNHDAMYWYRQDPGQGLRLIYYSQIVNDFQKGDIAEGYSVSREKKESFPLTVTSAQKNPTAFYLCASSIGGRGVSPLHFGNGTRLTVT.

There are a few counts of this clonotype. The rearrangement links TRBV20-1 to TRBJ2-3, with D perhaps TRBD2 (5 bases). Germline CDR1 and CDR2: DFQATT and SNEGSKA (reference sequence). The V end lost 6 bases, the J end lost 0 bases, and 7 bases lay between the germline ends. The CDR3 spans 12 residues. The CDR3 region has the DNA TGCAGTGCGCCTAGCAGCACAGATACGCAGTATTTT. Its protein is CSAPSSTDTQYF.

Worth noting for this clonotype: Since a much larger clone is just one base distant, this may be a read error. The V and J genes are TRBV4-2 and TRBJ1-1, with D perhaps TRBD1 (5 bases). V was pared by 0 bases and J by 3 bases, with 11 bases between. From germline, CDR1 is LGHNA and CDR2 YNFKEQ. CDR3 length: 15 residues. The CDR3 nucleotides read TGTGCCAGCAGCCAAGATGGGGGGATTGACACTGAAGCTTTCTTT. Translated, it gives CASSQDGGIDTEAFF.

The CDR3 loop is CASRATGGNTDTQYF. CDR3 in DNA: TGTGCCAGCAGGGCAACAGGGGGCAATACAGATACGCAGTATTTT. This chain connects TRBV25-1 to TRBJ2-3; 9 positions agree with TRBD1. Germline values: CDR1 MGHDK, CDR2 SYGVNS. The CDR3 extends over 15 amino acids. V lost 6 bases, J lost 3 bases, and 7 bases stayed unmatched.

This clonotype was detected ten times or more. The chain recombines TRBV2 with TRBJ1-5; 8 bases are a match to TRBD1. Germline V gene lookup returns CDR1 SNHLY and CDR2 FYNNEI. The CDR3 runs to 15 residues. V shed 6 bases, J shed 3 bases, and the junction held 7 bases outside the gene matches. CDR3: CASSERTGHNQPQHF. The CDR3 DNA sequence: TGTGCCAGCAGCGAAAGGACAGGGCACAATCAGCCCCAGCATTTT. Supplemented by reference TRBV2 and TRBJ1-5, the full variable domain reads EPEVTQTPSHQVTQMGQEVILRCVPISNHLYFYWYRQILGQKVEFLVSFYNNEISEKSEIFDDQFSVERPDGSNFTLKIRSTKLEDSAMYFCASSERTGHNQPQHFGDGTRLSIL.